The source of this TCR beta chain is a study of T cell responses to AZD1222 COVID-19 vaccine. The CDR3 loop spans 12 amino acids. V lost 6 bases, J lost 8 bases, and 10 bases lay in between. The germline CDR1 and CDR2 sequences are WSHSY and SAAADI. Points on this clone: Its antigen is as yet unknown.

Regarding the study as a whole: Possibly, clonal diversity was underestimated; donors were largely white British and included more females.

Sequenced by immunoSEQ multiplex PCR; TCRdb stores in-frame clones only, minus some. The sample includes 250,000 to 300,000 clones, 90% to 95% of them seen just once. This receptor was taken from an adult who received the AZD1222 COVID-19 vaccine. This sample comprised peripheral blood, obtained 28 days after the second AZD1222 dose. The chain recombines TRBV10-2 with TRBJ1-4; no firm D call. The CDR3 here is CASSYGIEKLFF. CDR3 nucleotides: TGCGCCAGCAGCTACGGAATAGAAAAACTGTTTTTT.